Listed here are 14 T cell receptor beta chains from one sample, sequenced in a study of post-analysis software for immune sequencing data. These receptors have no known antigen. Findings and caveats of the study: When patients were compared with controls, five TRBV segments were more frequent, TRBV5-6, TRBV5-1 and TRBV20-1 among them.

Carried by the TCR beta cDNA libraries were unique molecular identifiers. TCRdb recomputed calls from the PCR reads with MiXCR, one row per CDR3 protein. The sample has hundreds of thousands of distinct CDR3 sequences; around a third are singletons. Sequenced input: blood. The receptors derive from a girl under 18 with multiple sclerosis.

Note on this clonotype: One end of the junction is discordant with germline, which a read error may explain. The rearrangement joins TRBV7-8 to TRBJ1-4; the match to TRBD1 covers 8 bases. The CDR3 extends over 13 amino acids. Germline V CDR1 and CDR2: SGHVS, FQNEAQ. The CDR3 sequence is CAGSRDRIEKLFF. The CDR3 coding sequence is TGTGCCGGCAGCCGGGACAGGATTGAAAAACTGTTTTTT.

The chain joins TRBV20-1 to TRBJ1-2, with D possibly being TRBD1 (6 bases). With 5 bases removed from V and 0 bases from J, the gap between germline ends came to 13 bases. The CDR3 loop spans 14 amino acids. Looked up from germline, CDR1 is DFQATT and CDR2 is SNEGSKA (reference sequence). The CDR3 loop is CSAVPGQANYGYTF. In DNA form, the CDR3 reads TGCAGTGCTGTTCCGGGACAAGCTAACTATGGCTACACCTTC.

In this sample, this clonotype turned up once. The CDR3 region is CASSVDRAYGYTF. The DNA for the CDR3 is TGTGCCAGTAGTGTGGACAGGGCCTATGGCTACACCTTC. This chain links TRBV19 with TRBJ1-2, with 8 bases that match TRBD1. The CDR3 totals 13 residues. V lost 5 bases, J lost 4 bases, and 3 bases stayed unmatched. CDR1 and CDR2 (germline): LNHDA, SQIVND (reference sequence).

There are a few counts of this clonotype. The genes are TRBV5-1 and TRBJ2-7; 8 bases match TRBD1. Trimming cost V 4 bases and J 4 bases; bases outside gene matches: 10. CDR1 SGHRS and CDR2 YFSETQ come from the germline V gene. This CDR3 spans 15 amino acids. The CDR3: CASSQDRAGRYEQYF. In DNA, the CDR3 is TGCGCCAGCAGCCAGGACAGGGCCGGGAGATACGAGCAGTACTTC.

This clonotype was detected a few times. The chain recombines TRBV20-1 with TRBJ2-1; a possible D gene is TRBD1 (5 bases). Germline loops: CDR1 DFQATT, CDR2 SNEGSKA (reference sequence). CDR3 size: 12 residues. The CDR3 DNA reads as TGCAGCTGGGGCCGGCCATACAATGAGCAGTTCTTC. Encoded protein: CSWGRPYNEQFF.

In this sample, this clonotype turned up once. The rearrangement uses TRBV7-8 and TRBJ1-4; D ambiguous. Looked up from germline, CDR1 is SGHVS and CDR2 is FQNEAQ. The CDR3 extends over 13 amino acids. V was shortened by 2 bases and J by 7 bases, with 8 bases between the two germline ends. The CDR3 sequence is CASSLHPAEKLFF. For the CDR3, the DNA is TGTGCCAGCAGCTTACACCCGGCTGAAAAACTGTTTTTT. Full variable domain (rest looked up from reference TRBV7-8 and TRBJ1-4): GAGVSQSPRYKVAKRGQDVALRCDPISGHVSLFWYQQALGQGPEFLTYFQNEAQLDKSGLPSDRFFAERPEGSVSTLKIQRTQQEDSAVYLCASSLHPAEKLFFGSGTQLSVL.

CDR3 sequence: CASSPTGIRAFF. The DNA for the CDR3 is TGTGCCAGCAGTCCTACAGGAATACGAGCTTTCTTT. V is TRBV7-9 and J is TRBJ1-1; D possibly corresponds to TRBD1 (5 bases). The germline V gene has CDR1 SEHNR and CDR2 FQNEAQ (reference sequence). V was cut by 6 bases and J by 10 bases, with 15 bases left in between. This CDR3 is 12 amino acids long.

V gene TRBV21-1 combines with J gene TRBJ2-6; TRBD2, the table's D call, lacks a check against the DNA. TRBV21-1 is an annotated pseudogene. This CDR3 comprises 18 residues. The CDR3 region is CASSKVSGGVSGANVLTF. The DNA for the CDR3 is TGTGCCAGCAGCAAAGTAAGCGGGGGGGTCTCTGGGGCCAACGTCCTGACTTTC.

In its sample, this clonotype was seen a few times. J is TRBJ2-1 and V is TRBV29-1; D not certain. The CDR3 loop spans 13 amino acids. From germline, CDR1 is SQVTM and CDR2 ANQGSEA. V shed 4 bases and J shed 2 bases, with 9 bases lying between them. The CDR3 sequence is CSVVTTTYNEQFF. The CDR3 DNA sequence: TGCAGCGTTGTGACAACCACCTACAATGAGCAGTTCTTC.

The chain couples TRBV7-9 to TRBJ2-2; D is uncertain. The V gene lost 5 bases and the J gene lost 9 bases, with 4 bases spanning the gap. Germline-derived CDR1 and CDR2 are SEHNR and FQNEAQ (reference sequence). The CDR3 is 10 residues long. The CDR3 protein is CASSERELFF. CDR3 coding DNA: TGTGCCAGCAGCGAACGGGAGCTGTTTTTT.

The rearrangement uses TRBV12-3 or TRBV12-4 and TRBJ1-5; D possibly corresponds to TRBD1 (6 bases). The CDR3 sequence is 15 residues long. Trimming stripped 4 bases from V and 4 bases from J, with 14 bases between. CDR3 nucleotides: TGTGCCAGCAGTTCCAAGGAACAGGGTAATCAGCCCCAGCATTTT. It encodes CASSSKEQGNQPQHF.

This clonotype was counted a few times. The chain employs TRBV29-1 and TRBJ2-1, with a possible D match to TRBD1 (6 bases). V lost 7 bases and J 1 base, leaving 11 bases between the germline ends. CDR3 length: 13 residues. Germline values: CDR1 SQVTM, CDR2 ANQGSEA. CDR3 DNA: TGCAGCGCGGATGACAGGTCCTACAATGAGCAGTTCTTC. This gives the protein CSADDRSYNEQFF.

CDR3 nucleotides: TGTGCCAGCAGCTCACTGCATACAGGGATTCCGGGCTACACCTTC. Translation: CASSSLHTGIPGYTF. V is TRBV11-2 and J is TRBJ1-2; a weak D match, TRBD1 (6 bases). V lost 4 bases, J lost 8 bases, and 20 bases lay in between. Germline CDR1 and CDR2: SGHAT and FQNNGV. This CDR3 comprises 15 residues.

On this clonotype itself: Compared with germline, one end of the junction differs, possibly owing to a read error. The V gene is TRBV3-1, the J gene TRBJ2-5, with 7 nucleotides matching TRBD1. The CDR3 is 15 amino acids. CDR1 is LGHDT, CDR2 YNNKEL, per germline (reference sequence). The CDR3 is CASSPQTGTQEAQYF. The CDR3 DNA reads TGTGCCAGCAGCCCCCAGACAGGGACCCAAGAGGCCCAGTACTTC.